This T cell receptor beta chain appears in the sequencing data of a study of blood T cell repertoires in COVID-19. The wider study: Acute-phase and convalescent COVID-19 samples originated in the United States, Italy and Spain. The cDNA or gDNA used as material had been derived from T cells, B-cell-depleted T cells, or PBMCs.

In the authors' workflow: By means of reference gene primer amplification, nucleated cell counts were estimated. TCRdb's table, derived via immunoSEQ multiplex PCR, lists solely in-frame clones and lacks some. That table supplies the V and J calls and clone size; D and trimming were determined from the DNA. The sample has about 110,000 clones; over 65% are singletons. Germline V gene sequence: CDR1 SEHNR, CDR2 FQNEAQ (reference sequence). This CDR3 contains 14 residues. Trimming shortened V by 3 bases and J by 4 bases, and 11 bases separated the two germline ends. J is TRBJ2-3 and V is TRBV7-9, with a possible D match to TRBD1 (5 bases). Specimen: peripheral blood. The TCR was taken from a woman aged 55-69 years with acute or convalescent COVID-19. CDR3: CASSLDQGADTQYF. The CDR3 region has the DNA TGTGCCAGCAGCTTGGATCAGGGTGCAGATACGCAGTATTTT.